This TCR beta chain was observed in a study of identical twins. This clonotype was found many times. Its matching antigen is unknown. TCRdb reprocessed the 5' RACE reads via MiXCR and lists one record per CDR3 protein. Of 350,000 to 450,000 distinct CDR3 sequences listed, less than 20% were seen once; the top ten hold roughly 12%. Study-level results: Models underestimated how often monozygotic twins shared out-of-frame TCR alpha.

CDR3 length: 17 amino acids. CDR1 and CDR2 (germline): DFQATT, SNEGSKA (reference sequence). J gave up 0 bases and V 6 bases, and 13 bases lay outside the gene matches. Among all donors, each was a healthy Caucasian. The sequence came from a man in his fifties in good health. The material sequenced was naive T cells sorted from blood. V is TRBV20-1 and J is TRBJ2-1; 8 nucleotides agree with TRBD2. The CDR3 loop is CSAPPSGSRSSYNEQFF. Here the CDR3 DNA reads TGCAGTGCCCCCCCAAGCGGGAGTCGGAGCTCCTACAATGAGCAGTTCTTC.